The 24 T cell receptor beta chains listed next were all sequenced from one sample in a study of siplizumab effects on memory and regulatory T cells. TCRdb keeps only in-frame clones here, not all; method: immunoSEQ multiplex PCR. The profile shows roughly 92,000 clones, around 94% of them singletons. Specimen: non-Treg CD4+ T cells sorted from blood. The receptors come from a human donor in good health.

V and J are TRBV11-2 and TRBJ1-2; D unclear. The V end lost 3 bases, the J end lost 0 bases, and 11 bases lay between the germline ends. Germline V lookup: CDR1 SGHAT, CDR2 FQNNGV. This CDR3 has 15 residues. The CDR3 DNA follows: TGTGCCAGCAGCTTGTCGGACGGAGCTAACTATGGCTACACCTTC. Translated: CASSLSDGANYGYTF.

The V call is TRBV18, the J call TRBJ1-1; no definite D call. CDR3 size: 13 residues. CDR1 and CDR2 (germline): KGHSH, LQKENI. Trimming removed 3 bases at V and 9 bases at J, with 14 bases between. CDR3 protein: CASSPDTLHKAFF. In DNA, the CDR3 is TGTGCCAGCTCACCCGACACCCTTCACAAAGCTTTCTTT.

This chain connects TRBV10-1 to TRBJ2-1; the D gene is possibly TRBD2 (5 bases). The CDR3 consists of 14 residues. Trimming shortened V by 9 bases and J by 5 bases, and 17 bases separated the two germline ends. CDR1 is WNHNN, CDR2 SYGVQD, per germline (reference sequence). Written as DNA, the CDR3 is TGCGCCAGACGGAGGAGTCAGCGACACAATGAGCAGTTCTTC. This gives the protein CARRRSQRHNEQFF.

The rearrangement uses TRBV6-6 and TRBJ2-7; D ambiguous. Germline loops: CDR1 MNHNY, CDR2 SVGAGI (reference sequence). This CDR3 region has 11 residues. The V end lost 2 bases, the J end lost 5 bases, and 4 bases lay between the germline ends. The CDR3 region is CASSYVDEQYF. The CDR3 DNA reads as TGTGCCAGCAGTTACGTCGACGAGCAGTACTTC.

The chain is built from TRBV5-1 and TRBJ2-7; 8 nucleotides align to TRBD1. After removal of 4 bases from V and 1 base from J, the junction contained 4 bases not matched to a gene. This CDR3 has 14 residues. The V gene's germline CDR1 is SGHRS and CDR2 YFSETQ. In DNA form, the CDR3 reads TGCGCCAGCAGCATGGACAGGGTGTCCTACGAGCAGTACTTC. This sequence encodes CASSMDRVSYEQYF.

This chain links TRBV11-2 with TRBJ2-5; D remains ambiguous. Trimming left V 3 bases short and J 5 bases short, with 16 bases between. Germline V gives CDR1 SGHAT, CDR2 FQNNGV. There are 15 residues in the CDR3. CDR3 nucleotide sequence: TGTGCCAGCAGCTTCATTTCGAATGGGATGGAGACCCAGTACTTC. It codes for CASSFISNGMETQYF.

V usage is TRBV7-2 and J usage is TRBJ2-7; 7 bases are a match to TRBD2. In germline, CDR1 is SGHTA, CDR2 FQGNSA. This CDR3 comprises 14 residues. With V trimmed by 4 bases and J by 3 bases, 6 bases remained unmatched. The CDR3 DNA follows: TGTGCCAGCAGCTCCCAAAGCGGGAACTACGAGCAGTACTTC. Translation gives CASSSQSGNYEQYF.

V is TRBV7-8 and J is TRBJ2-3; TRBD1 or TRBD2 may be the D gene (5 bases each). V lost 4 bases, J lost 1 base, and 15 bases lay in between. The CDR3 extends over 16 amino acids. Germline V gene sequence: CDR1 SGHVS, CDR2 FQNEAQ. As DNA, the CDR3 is TGTGCCAGCAGCTCCAGAGAGGGGTACGGCACAGATACGCAGTATTTT. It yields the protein CASSSREGYGTDTQYF.

CDR3 DNA sequence: TGTGCCAGCAGTTCTCCGGGACAGCCCCGCGGGGAGCTGTTTTTT. As protein: CASSSPGQPRGELFF. J is TRBJ2-2 and V is TRBV5-4; 7 nucleotides align to TRBD1. The CDR3 spans 15 residues. The germline CDR1 and CDR2 sequences are SGHNT and YYREEE (reference sequence). Losses at the gene ends were 5 bases for V and 7 bases for J; bases not matched to a gene: 11.

The CDR3 DNA reads as TGCGCCAGCAGCCATGATCTTGGGGTGCTCAATCAGCCCCAGCATTTT. Its protein product is CASSHDLGVLNQPQHF. The V and J genes are TRBV4-3 and TRBJ1-5; D is uncertain. The CDR3 contains 16 residues. CDR1 is LGHNA, CDR2 YSLEER, per germline. Trimming stripped 3 bases from V and 3 bases from J, with 15 bases between.

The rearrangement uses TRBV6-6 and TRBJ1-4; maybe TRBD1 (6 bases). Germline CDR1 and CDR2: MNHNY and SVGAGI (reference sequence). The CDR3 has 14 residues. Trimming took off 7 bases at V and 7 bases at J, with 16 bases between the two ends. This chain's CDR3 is CASTSAGQSEKLFF. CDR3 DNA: TGTGCCAGCACCAGCGCCGGACAGAGTGAAAAACTGTTTTTT.

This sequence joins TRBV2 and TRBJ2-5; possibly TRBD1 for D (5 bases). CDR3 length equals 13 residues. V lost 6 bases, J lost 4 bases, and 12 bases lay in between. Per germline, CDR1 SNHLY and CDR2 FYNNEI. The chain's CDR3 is CASSFRDGETQYF. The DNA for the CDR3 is TGTGCCAGCAGCTTCAGGGATGGAGAGACCCAGTACTTC.

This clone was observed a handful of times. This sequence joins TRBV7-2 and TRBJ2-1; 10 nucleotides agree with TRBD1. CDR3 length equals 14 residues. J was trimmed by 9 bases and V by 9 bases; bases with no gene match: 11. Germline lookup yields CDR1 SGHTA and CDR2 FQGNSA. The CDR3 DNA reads TGTGCCAGTGCCCGGGACAGGGGAAAAGGTGAGCAGTTCTTC. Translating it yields CASARDRGKGEQFF.

The CDR3 DNA follows: TGTGCCAGCTCACCCGGACAGGGAGGGAATCAGCCCCAGCATTTT. This sequence encodes CASSPGQGGNQPQHF. The chain combines TRBV18 with TRBJ1-5, with 8 bases aligning to TRBD1. The CDR3 sequence is 15 residues long. V lost 3 bases, J lost 4 bases, and 5 bases stayed unmatched. The V gene's germline CDR1 is KGHSH and CDR2 LQKENI.

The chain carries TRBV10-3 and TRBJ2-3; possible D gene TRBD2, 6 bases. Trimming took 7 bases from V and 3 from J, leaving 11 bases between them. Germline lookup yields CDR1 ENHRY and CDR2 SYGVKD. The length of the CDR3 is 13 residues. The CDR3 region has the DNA TGTGCCATCATGGCGGGAACGACAGATACGCAGTATTTT. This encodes CAIMAGTTDTQYF.

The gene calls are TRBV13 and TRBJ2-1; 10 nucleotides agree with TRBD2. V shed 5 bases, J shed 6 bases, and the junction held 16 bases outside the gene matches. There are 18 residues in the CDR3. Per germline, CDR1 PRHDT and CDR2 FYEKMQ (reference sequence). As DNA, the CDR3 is TGTGCCAGCAGCCAAACGGGACTAGCGCCCCGGAGCAGCAATGAGCAGTTCTTC. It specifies CASSQTGLAPRSSNEQFF.

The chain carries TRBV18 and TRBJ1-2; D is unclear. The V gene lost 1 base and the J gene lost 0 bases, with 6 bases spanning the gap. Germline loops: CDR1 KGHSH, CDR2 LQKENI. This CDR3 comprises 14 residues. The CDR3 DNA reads TGTGCCAGCTCACCACTAGAGGCTAACTATGGCTACACCTTC. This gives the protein CASSPLEANYGYTF.

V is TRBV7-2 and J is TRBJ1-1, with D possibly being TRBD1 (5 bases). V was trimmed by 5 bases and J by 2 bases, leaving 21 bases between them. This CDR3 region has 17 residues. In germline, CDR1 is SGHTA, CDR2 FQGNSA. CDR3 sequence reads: CASSKSTGTVINTEAFF. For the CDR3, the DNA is TGTGCCAGCAGCAAAAGCACCGGGACGGTGATTAACACTGAAGCTTTCTTT.

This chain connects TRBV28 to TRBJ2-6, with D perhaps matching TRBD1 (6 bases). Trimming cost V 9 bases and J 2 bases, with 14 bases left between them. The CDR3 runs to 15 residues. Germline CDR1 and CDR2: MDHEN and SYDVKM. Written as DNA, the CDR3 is TGTGCCAGTAACTCCAGGGGCCCTGGGGCCAACGTCCTGACTTTC. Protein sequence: CASNSRGPGANVLTF. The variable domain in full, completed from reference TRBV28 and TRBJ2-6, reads DVKVTQSSRYLVKRTGEKVFLECVQDMDHENMFWYRQDPGLGLRLIYFSYDVKMKEKGDIPEGYSVSREKKERFSLILESASTNQTSMYLCASNSRGPGANVLTFGAGSRLTVL.

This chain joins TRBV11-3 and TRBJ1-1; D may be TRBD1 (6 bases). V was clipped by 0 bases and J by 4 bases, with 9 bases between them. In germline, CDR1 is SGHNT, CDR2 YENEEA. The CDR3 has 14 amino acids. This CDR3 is CASSLEEGGTEAFF. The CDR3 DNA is TGTGCCAGCAGCTTAGAGGAGGGGGGCACTGAAGCTTTCTTT. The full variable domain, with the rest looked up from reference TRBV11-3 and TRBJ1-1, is EAGVVQSPRYKIIEKKQPVAFWCNPISGHNTLYWYLQNLGQGPELLIRYENEEAVDDSQLPKDRFSAERLKGVDSTLKIQPAELGDSAVYLCASSLEEGGTEAFFGQGTRLTVV.

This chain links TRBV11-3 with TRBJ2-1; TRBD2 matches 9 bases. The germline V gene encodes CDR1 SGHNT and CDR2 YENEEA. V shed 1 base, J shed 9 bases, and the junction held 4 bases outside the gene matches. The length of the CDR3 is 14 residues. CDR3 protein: CASSLVAGAREQFF. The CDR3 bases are TGTGCCAGCAGCTTAGTAGCGGGAGCTCGTGAGCAGTTCTTC.

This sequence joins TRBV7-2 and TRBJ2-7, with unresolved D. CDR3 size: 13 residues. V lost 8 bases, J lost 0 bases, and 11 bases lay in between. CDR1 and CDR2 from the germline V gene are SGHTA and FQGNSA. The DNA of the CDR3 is TGTGCCAGCGCCTACGCTAGCTCCTACGAGCAGTACTTC. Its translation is CASAYASSYEQYF.

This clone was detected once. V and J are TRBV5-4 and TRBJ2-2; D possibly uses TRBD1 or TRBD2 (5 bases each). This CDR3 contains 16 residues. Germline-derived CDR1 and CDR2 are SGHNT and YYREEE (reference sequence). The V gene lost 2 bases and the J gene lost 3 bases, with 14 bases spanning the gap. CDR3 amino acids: CASSFPRGADTGELFF. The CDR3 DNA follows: TGTGCCAGCAGCTTCCCGAGGGGAGCCGACACCGGGGAGCTGTTTTTT.

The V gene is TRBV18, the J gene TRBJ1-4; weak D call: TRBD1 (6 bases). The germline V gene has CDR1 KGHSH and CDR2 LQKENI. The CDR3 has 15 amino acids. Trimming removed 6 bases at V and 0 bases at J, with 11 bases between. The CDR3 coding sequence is TGTGCCAGCTCCAGGGGTGAGGCAACTAATGAAAAACTGTTTTTT. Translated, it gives CASSRGEATNEKLFF.